The present entry profiles one T cell receptor beta chain with its context. The data were taken from a study of blood T cell repertoires in COVID-19. Study details: T cells, B-cell-depleted T cells, or PBMCs provided the cDNA or gDNA that served as material.

Per the authors' pipeline: Cell counts per sample came from amplifying reference gene primers. Here immunoSEQ multiplex PCR was the method, and the copy in TCRdb shows in-frame clones only, minus some. From that table come the V and J calls and clone size; the DNA was used to work out D and trimming. The sample contains 45,000 to 50,000 clones, roughly 85% of which appear only once. CDR1 is KGHDR and CDR2 is SFDVKD in the germline V gene. The CDR3 has 13 amino acids. Trimming shortened V by 2 bases and J by 6 bases, and 8 bases separated the two germline ends. Sample: peripheral blood. This sequence joins TRBV24-1 and TRBJ2-3; no definite D call. The sequence was obtained from a woman of 80 years or more with COVID-19, enrolled during active disease. For the CDR3, the DNA is TGTGCCACCAGTGATTCAGACTGGGATACGCAGTATTTT. This encodes CATSDSDWDTQYF.